This T cell receptor beta chain derives from a study of identical twins. Germline V gene data show CDR1 as LNHDA and CDR2 as SQIVND (reference sequence). The CDR3 totals 16 residues. The germline V and J ends were trimmed by 3 bases and 4 bases, with 16 bases remaining between them. This clonotype occurred a few times. In TCRdb, the 5' RACE reads were re-called with MiXCR into one record per CDR3 protein. The sample carries fewer than 550,000 distinct CDR3 sequences, roughly an eighth recorded once. The sample was also linked to a second study, of yellow fever vaccine responses in identical twins.

V is TRBV19 and J is TRBJ2-1; maybe TRBD1 (5 bases). This receptor was identified in a woman in her late teens or twenties in good health. Source material: CD4+ T cells sorted from blood. CDR3 sequence (DNA): TGTGCCAGTAGTATTTCCAGGGTCTCTCGATACAATGAGCAGTTCTTC. Translating it yields CASSISRVSRYNEQFF.